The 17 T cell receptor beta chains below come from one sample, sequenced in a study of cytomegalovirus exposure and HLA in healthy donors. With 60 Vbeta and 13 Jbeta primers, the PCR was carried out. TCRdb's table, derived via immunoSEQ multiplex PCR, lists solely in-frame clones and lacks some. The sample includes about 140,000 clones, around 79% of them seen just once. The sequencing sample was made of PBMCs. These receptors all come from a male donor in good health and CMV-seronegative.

Written as DNA, the CDR3 is TGTGCCAGCAGTTTACCGGGAGGGCCCTTTGCGCAGTTCTTC. It is translated as CASSLPGGPFAQFF. The chain combines TRBV27 with TRBJ2-1; 8 bases are a match to TRBD2. This CDR3 region has 14 residues. Trimming at V came to 2 bases and at J to 12 bases, leaving 9 bases not matched to a gene. In germline, CDR1 is MNHEY, CDR2 SMNVEV (reference sequence).

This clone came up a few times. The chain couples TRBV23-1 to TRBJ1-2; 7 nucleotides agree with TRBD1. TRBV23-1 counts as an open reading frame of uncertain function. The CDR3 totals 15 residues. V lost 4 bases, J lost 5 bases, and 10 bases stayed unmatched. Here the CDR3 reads CASSRSSGTDYGYTF. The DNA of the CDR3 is TGCGCCAGCAGTCGATCATCCGGGACAGATTATGGCTACACCTTC.

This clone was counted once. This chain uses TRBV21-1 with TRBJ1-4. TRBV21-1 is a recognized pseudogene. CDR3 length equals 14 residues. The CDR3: CASSKDGWSEKLFF. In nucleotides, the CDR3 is TGTGCCAGCAGCAAAGACGGGTGGAGTGAAAAACTGTTTTTT.

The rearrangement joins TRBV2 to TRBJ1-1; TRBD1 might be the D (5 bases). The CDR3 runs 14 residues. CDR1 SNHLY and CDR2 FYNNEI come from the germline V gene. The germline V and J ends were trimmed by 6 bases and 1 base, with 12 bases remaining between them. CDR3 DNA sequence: TGTGCCAGCAGCGCAGGGAAGGCGAACACTGAAGCTTTCTTT. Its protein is CASSAGKANTEAFF.

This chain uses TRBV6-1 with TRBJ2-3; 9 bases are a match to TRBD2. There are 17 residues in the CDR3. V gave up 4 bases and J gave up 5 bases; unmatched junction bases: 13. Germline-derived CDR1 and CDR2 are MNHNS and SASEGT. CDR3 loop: CASSGSVISGRIDTQYF. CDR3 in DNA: TGTGCCAGCAGTGGGTCTGTTATTAGCGGGAGAATAGATACGCAGTATTTT.

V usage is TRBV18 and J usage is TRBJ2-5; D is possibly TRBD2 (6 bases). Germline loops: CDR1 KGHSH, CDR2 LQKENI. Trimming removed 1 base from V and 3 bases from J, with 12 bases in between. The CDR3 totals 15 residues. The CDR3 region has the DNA TGTGCCAGCTCACCACGCATGACGGGGGAAGAGACCCAGTACTTC. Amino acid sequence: CASSPRMTGEETQYF.

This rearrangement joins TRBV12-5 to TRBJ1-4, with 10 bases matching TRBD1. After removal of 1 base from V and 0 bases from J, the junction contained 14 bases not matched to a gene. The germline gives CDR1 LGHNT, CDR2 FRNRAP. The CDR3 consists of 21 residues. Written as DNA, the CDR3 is TGTGCTAGTGGTTTGGCCCCTAAAACCGGACAGGGGGATTCAACTAATGAAAAACTGTTTTTT. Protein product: CASGLAPKTGQGDSTNEKLFF. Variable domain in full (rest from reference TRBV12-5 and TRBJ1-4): DARVTQTPRHKVTEMGQEVTMRCQPILGHNTVFWYRQTMMQGLELLAYFRNRAPLDDSGMPKDRFSAEMPDATLATLKIQPSEPRDSAVYFCASGLAPKTGQGDSTNEKLFFGSGTQLSVL.

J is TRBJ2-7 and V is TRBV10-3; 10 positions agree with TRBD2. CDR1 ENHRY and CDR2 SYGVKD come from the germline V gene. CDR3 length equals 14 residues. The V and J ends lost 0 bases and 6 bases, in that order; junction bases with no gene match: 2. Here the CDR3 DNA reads TGTGCCATCAGTGAGTCAAGACTAGCGGGCGAGCAGTACTTC. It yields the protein CAISESRLAGEQYF.

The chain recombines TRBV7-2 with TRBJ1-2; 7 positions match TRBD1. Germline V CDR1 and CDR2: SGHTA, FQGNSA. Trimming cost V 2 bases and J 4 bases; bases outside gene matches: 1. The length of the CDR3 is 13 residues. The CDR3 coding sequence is TGTGCCAGCAGCTTACCAGGGGGCTATGGCTACACCTTC. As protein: CASSLPGGYGYTF.

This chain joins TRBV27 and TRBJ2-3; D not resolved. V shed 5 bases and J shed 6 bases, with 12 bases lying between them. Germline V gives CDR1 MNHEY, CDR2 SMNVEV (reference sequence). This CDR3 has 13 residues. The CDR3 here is CASSLLPGDTQYF. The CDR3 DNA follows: TGTGCCAGCAGTCTACTACCTGGGGATACGCAGTATTTT.

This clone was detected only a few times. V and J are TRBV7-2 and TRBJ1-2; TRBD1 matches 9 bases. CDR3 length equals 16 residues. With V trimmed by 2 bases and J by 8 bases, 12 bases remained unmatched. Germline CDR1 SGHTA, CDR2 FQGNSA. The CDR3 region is CASSLTGGMIREGYTF. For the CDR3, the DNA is TGTGCCAGCAGCTTAACAGGGGGCATGATCAGAGAGGGCTACACCTTC.

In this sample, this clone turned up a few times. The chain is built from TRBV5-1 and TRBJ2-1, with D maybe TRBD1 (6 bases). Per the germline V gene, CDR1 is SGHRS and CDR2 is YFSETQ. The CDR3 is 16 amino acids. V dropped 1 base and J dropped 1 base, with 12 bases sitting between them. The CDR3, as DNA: TGCGCCAGCAGCTTGATTGTCGGGACATCCTACAATGAGCAGTTCTTC. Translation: CASSLIVGTSYNEQFF.

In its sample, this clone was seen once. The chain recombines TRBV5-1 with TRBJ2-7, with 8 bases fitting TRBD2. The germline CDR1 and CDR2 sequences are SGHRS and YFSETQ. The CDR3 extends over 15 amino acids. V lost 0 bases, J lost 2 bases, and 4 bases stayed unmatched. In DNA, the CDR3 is TGCGCCAGCAGCTTGGACGGGGGGGAGACCTACGAGCAGTACTTC. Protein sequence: CASSLDGGETYEQYF.

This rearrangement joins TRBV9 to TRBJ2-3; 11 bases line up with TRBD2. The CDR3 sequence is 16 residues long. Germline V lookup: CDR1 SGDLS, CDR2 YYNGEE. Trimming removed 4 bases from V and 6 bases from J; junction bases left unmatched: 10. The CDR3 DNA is TGTGCCAGCAGCCACCCACTAGCGGGAGTTTCTGATACGCAGTATTTT. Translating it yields CASSHPLAGVSDTQYF. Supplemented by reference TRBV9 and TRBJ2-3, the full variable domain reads DSGVTQTPKHLITATGQRVTLRCSPRSGDLSVYWYQQSLDQGLQFLIQYYNGEERAKGNILERFSAQQFPDLHSELNLSSLELGDSALYFCASSHPLAGVSDTQYFGPGTRLTVL.

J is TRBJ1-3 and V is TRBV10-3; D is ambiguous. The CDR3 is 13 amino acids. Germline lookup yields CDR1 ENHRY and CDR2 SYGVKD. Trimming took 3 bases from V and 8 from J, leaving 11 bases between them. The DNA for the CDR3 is TGTGCCATCAGTGAAGGACGAGGGCACACCATATATTTT. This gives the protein CAISEGRGHTIYF.

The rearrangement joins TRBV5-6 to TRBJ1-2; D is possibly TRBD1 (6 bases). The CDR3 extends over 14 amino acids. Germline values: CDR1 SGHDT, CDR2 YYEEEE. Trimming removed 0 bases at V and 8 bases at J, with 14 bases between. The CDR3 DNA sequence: TGTGCCAGCAGCTTGGGCTTCGACAGGCAAGGCTACACCTTC. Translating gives CASSLGFDRQGYTF.

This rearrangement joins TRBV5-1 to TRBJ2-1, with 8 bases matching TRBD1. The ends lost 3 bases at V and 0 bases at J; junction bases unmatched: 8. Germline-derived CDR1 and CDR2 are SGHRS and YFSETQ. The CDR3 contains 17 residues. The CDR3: CASSSGQGLRSYNEQFF. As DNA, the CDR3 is TGCGCCAGCAGCTCAGGACAGGGCCTCCGCTCCTACAATGAGCAGTTCTTC.